The 14 T cell receptor beta chains presented below share a single source sample, sequenced in a study of blood T cells in healthy people across ages. Through a sample-barcoded 5' primer and a J-beta primer mix, a second PCR was run for roughly 7 to 12 cycles. TCRdb redid the calling of the 5' RACE reads with MiXCR, one entry per CDR3 protein. The sample has hundreds of thousands of distinct CDR3 sequences, about 24% seen once. These data are also associated with another study on T cells of mothers and their children.

Sample: blood. The source is a boy aged 10-17 years in good health.

This clonotype was observed a few times. The chain is built from TRBV27 and TRBJ2-5; 7 bases line up with TRBD1. The DNA end is a closer match to TRBJ2-7, so the J assignment may be wrong. This CDR3 has 13 amino acids. Germline V gives CDR1 MNHEY, CDR2 SMNVEV (reference sequence). CDR3 DNA sequence: TGTGCCAGCAGTTTATGGCCAGGGGGCGAGCAGTACTTC. Its translation is CASSLWPGGEQYF.

The J gene is TRBJ2-4, the V gene TRBV28, with D uncertain. The CDR3 is 12 residues long. Per the germline V gene, CDR1 is MDHEN and CDR2 is SYDVKM. Trimming cost V 7 bases and J 6 bases, with 10 bases left between them. Here the CDR3 reads CASTIGGNIQYF. CDR3 nucleotide sequence: TGTGCCAGCACTATCGGCGGAAACATTCAGTACTTC. Full variable domain (outside the CDR3, taken from reference TRBV28 and TRBJ2-4): DVKVTQSSRYLVKRTGEKVFLECVQDMDHENMFWYRQDPGLGLRLIYFSYDVKMKEKGDIPEGYSVSREKKERFSLILESASTNQTSMYLCASTIGGNIQYFGAGTRLSVL.

This clonotype was recorded a few times. Sequence at one end of the junction differs from germline and may be a read error. This sequence joins TRBV4-3 and TRBJ2-4; 10 nucleotides align to TRBD1. Germline lookup yields CDR1 LGHNA and CDR2 YSLEER. The CDR3 is 17 amino acids. The CDR3 loop reads CASSQGQGSNAKNVQYF. The DNA for the CDR3 is TGCGCCAGCAGCCAGGGACAGGGGAGTAACGCCAAAAACGTTCAGTACTTC.

This chain joins TRBV7-9 and TRBJ2-1; 8 bases line up with TRBD2. The germline V gene has CDR1 SEHNR and CDR2 FQNEAQ (reference sequence). V lost 2 bases and J lost 15; bases outside the gene matches: 6. The CDR3 sequence is 12 residues long. The CDR3 loop reads CASSLKAGVRFF. CDR3 sequence (DNA): TGTGCCAGCAGCTTAAAAGCGGGAGTACGGTTCTTC. The full variable domain, its missing parts supplied by reference TRBV7-9 and TRBJ2-1, is DTGVSQNPRHKITKRGQNVTFRCDPISEHNRLYWYRQTLGQGPEFLTYFQNEAQLEKSRLLSDRFSAERPKGSFSTLEIQRTEQGDSAMYLCASSLKAGVRFFGPGTRLTVL.

CDR3 region: CASKDRVKNIQYF. CDR3 nucleotide sequence: TGCGCCAGCAAGGACAGGGTGAAAAACATTCAGTACTTC. V and J are TRBV5-1 and TRBJ2-4, with 8 bases fitting TRBD1. The J segment lost 4 bases and the V segment lost 6 bases, leaving 3 bases of the junction unmatched. Germline-derived CDR1 and CDR2 are SGHRS and YFSETQ. This CDR3 comprises 13 residues.

This clonotype has more than one count but fewer than ten. The chain combines TRBV24-1 with TRBJ1-2, with D possibly matching TRBD1 (5 bases). This CDR3 is built from 13 residues. V lost 7 bases to trimming and J lost 6 bases, with 14 bases between them. Germline CDR1 and CDR2: KGHDR and SFDVKD. CDR3 loop: CATSPGGVHGYTF. DNA for the CDR3: TGTGCCACCAGCCCTGGGGGAGTACATGGCTACACCTTC.

The rearrangement joins TRBV7-2 to TRBJ1-6; no clear D gene. V dropped 5 bases and J dropped 2 bases, with 13 bases sitting between them. CDR3 size: 16 residues. Germline CDR1 SGHTA, CDR2 FQGNSA. This chain's CDR3 is CASSQTLTPYNSPLHF. For the CDR3, the DNA is TGTGCCAGCAGCCAGACTCTCACACCCTATAATTCACCCCTCCACTTT.

This clonotype was seen a handful of times. CDR3 in amino acids: CASSPNTGAKSNQPQHF. The CDR3 DNA reads as TGTGCCAGCTCACCTAACACAGGGGCGAAGAGCAATCAGCCCCAGCATTTT. The chain carries TRBV18 and TRBJ1-5, with 7 bases lining up with TRBD1. The J segment lost 1 base and the V segment lost 3 bases, leaving 9 bases of the junction unmatched. The CDR3 spans 17 residues. CDR1 is KGHSH and CDR2 is LQKENI in the germline V gene.

This clonotype occurred a few times. V is TRBV20-1 and J is TRBJ2-1, with unresolved D. Trimming stripped 2 bases from V and 5 bases from J, with 10 bases between. CDR1 and CDR2 from the germline V gene are DFQATT and SNEGSKA (reference sequence). The CDR3 has 13 amino acids. In nucleotides, the CDR3 is TGCAGTGCTAGAAGGGCAGGTGACAATGAGCAGTTCTTC. It is translated as CSARRAGDNEQFF.

V usage is TRBV7-9 and J usage is TRBJ2-1; possibly TRBD2 for D (5 bases). Germline CDR1 reads SEHNR; CDR2 reads FQNEAQ (reference sequence). The V and J ends lost 4 bases and 8 bases respectively, with 21 bases between them. The CDR3 is 16 amino acids. CDR3 in DNA: TGTGCCAGCAGCTCCCTCTCCGCGACTATGTCGGATGAGCAGTTCTTC. This sequence encodes CASSSLSATMSDEQFF. Supplemented by reference TRBV7-9 and TRBJ2-1, the full variable domain reads DTGVSQNPRHKITKRGQNVTFRCDPISEHNRLYWYRQTLGQGPEFLTYFQNEAQLEKSRLLSDRFSAERPKGSFSTLEIQRTEQGDSAMYLCASSSLSATMSDEQFFGPGTRLTVL.

Turning to this clonotype: An end of the junction does not agree with germline; a read error may underlie this. V usage is TRBV27 and J usage is TRBJ2-6, with D possibly being TRBD1 (5 bases). This CDR3 has 14 amino acids. Germline assignment: CDR1 MNHEY and CDR2 SMNVEV (reference sequence). The CDR3 DNA sequence: TGTGCCAGCAGCTTACTCCCTGGGGCCAACGCCCTGACTTTC. This gives the protein CASSLLPGANALTF.

A remark on this clonotype: A read error may explain this, as a much larger clone is one base away. The V gene is TRBV28, the J gene TRBJ2-3; D is perhaps TRBD2 (6 bases). V lost 5 bases and J 2 bases, leaving 17 bases between the germline ends. CDR1 MDHEN and CDR2 SYDVKM come from the germline V gene. The CDR3 runs 16 residues. This CDR3 reads CASSLGAGGDTDTQYF. The CDR3 DNA reads TGTGCCAGCAGTCTCGGGGCTGGCGGGGACACAGATACGCAGTATTTT.

In this sample, this clonotype turned up a few times. The chain combines TRBV28 with TRBJ2-1; a possible D gene is TRBD1 (5 bases). Germline V gene lookup returns CDR1 MDHEN and CDR2 SYDVKM. The CDR3 length is 18 residues. Deletions cut 3 bases from V and 0 bases from J, with 18 bases between. CDR3 bases: TGTGCCAGCAGTTTGGGTGGGGCAGGGCTGATCTCCTACAATGAGCAGTTCTTC. It specifies CASSLGGAGLISYNEQFF.

This clonotype was seen a few times. V and J are TRBV29-1 and TRBJ2-5; 8 nucleotides agree with TRBD2. Germline lookup yields CDR1 SQVTM and CDR2 ANQGSEA. This CDR3 has 12 residues. J gave up 11 bases and V 6 bases, and 11 bases lay outside the gene matches. The CDR3 spells CSVAPGGGEQYF. The DNA for the CDR3 is TGCAGCGTGGCTCCGGGGGGGGGTGAGCAGTACTTC.